These 18 T cell receptor beta chains originate from one sample sequenced in a study of T cells expressing NK-cell markers. Using the 5' RACE reads, TCRdb records one entry per CDR3 protein without DNA. The sample totals some 600,000 distinct CDR3 sequences. The sequenced sample was blood T cells: a sorted CD56 or NKG2C T cell subset, CD4+ or CD8+ T cells, or bulk PBMC T cells (not recorded which). These receptors were obtained from a man aged 18 to 29 in good health.

V and J are TRBV11-1 and TRBJ2-7. Germline CDR1 SGHAT, CDR2 FQDESV (reference sequence). The CDR3 consists of 13 residues. This CDR3 reads CASSPEVRYEQYF.

The chain couples TRBV12-3 or TRBV12-4 to TRBJ1-4. The CDR3 runs 14 residues. This chain's CDR3 is CASSLDKFGEKLFF.

The chain recombines TRBV2 with TRBJ1-5. CDR1 is SNHLY, CDR2 FYNNEI, per germline. The CDR3 spans 12 residues. CDR3: CASSEFLGPQHF.

V is TRBV7-9 and J is TRBJ1-5; TCRdb selects TRBD1, and the lack of DNA leaves this call unchecked. Germline V CDR1 and CDR2: SEHNR, FQNEAQ (reference sequence). CDR3 length: 16 amino acids. The CDR3 region is CASSMGPNLMDQPQHF.

The V call is TRBV4-1, the J call TRBJ2-5; as DNA is missing, the TRBD1 call by TCRdb cannot be tested. CDR1 is MGHRA and CDR2 is YSYEKL in the germline V gene. The CDR3 runs to 15 residues. CDR3 residues: CASSQDWGQQETQYF.

The chain employs TRBV4-1 and TRBJ2-5; without DNA, the TCRdb call of TRBD1 cannot be checked. CDR1 is MGHRA and CDR2 is YSYEKL in the germline V gene. The CDR3 runs 20 residues. The CDR3 sequence is CASSHIVDRGRVAGQETQYF.

J is TRBJ2-1 and V is TRBV20-1. The CDR3 runs 14 residues. Per germline, CDR1 DFQATT and CDR2 SNEGSKA (reference sequence). The chain's CDR3 is CSARNTLGYVEQFF.

This chain links TRBV20-1 with TRBJ2-7; TCRdb proposes TRBD1, but this gene call is untestable without DNA. Germline assignment: CDR1 DFQATT and CDR2 SNEGSKA (reference sequence). This CDR3 has 15 residues. The chain's CDR3 is CSARDLRTGDKEQYF.

The rearrangement joins TRBV7-9 to TRBJ2-7; checking the TCRdb D call of TRBD1 is not possible without DNA. This CDR3 region has 14 residues. Germline V lookup: CDR1 SEHNR, CDR2 FQNEAQ (reference sequence). The CDR3 sequence is CASSSPTENYEQYF.

This chain connects TRBV7-9 to TRBJ2-1; the TCRdb call, TRBD2, lacks DNA for checking. The CDR3 sequence is 14 residues long. Looked up from germline, CDR1 is SEHNR and CDR2 is FQNEAQ (reference sequence). The CDR3 region is CASSLAREGYEQFF.

This chain joins TRBV6-2 or TRBV6-3 and TRBJ2-1; checking the TCRdb D call of TRBD1 is not possible without DNA. CDR3 size: 16 residues. Per germline, CDR1 MNHEY and CDR2 SVGEGT. CDR3 region: CASGPLGFAEDNEQFF.

This chain links TRBV5-5 with TRBJ2-1; lacking DNA, the TRBD1 call made by TCRdb goes unchecked. The CDR3 is 16 amino acids. The germline V gene encodes CDR1 SGHKS and CDR2 YYEKEE (reference sequence). The CDR3 reads CASSSPRWTGSNEQFF.

V and J are TRBV29-1 and TRBJ2-7; TCRdb's D call, TRBD2, is unchecked because there is no DNA. The CDR3 runs to 14 residues. The germline gives CDR1 SQVTM, CDR2 ANQGSEA. CDR3 region: CSVETSSDAKEQYF.

V is TRBV4-1 and J is TRBJ1-1; there is no DNA to check the TCRdb D call of TRBD1. Germline V gives CDR1 MGHRA, CDR2 YSYEKL. The CDR3 totals 15 residues. The chain's CDR3 is CASSQLTQGATEAFF.

This chain links TRBV6-5 with TRBJ1-1; the D gene TCRdb calls, TRBD1, cannot be checked with no DNA. This CDR3 spans 13 amino acids. Germline V gene data show CDR1 as MNHEY and CDR2 as SVGAGI. CDR3 protein: CASSYTRTAEAFF.

The chain is built from TRBV5-1 and TRBJ2-1; TCRdb calls TRBD1, which cannot be checked without DNA. The germline V gene encodes CDR1 SGHRS and CDR2 YFSETQ. The CDR3 totals 13 residues. CDR3 region: CASSFQLGQVKFF.

The rearrangement joins TRBV9 to TRBJ2-1; without DNA, the TCRdb call of TRBD2 cannot be checked. The length of the CDR3 is 15 residues. Germline-derived CDR1 and CDR2 are SGDLS and YYNGEE. CDR3 in amino acids: CASSPLGSGSDRQFF.

This chain joins TRBV15 and TRBJ1-2. In germline, CDR1 is LNHNV, CDR2 YYDKDF (reference sequence). CDR3 length: 14 amino acids. The CDR3 sequence is CATSRDGGYRGYTF.